This T cell receptor beta chain appears in the sequencing data of a study of cytomegalovirus exposure and HLA in healthy donors. The CDR3 length is 17 residues. V lost 3 bases, J lost 5 bases, and 6 bases stayed unmatched. The V gene's germline CDR1 is MNHEY and CDR2 SMNVEV (reference sequence). PCR used 60 Vbeta primers and 13 Jbeta primers. TCRdb keeps only in-frame clones here, not all; method: immunoSEQ multiplex PCR. The data show about 73,000 clones, roughly four fifths seen once. The table lists this clone with a count of one. Input material: PBMCs. This chain connects TRBV27 to TRBJ2-1, with TRBD2 matching over 14 bases. The TCR sequence derives from a man between 65 and 85 years old in good health and CMV-seronegative. The CDR3 DNA is TGTGCCAGCAGTTTCTCCGGGACTAGCGGGAGCGACAATGAGCAGTTCTTC. Its translation is CASSFSGTSGSDNEQFF.